This TCR beta chain comes out of a study of blood T cell repertoires in COVID-19. In the study overall: Some COVID-19 samples were acute and others convalescent; all came from the United States, Italy and Spain.

Germline V CDR1 and CDR2: LGHNT, FRNRAP. V was shortened by 1 base and J by 6 bases, with 10 bases between the two germline ends. The CDR3 spans 15 residues. Data came from immunoSEQ multiplex PCR; TCRdb stores just in-frame clones and leaves some out. The top ten hold approximately 19% of the sample, which has a few hundred thousand clones, around 84% seen once. Membership in each cohort depended on participant-reported clinical history. This receptor was identified in a man aged 40-50 years who had recovered from COVID-19. Input material: PBMCs or T cells enriched from blood (not recorded which). The chain joins TRBV12-5 to TRBJ1-6, with D uncertain. The CDR3 sequence: CASGLEATSNSPLHF. As DNA, the CDR3 is TGTGCTAGTGGTTTGGAGGCCACTAGTAATTCACCCCTCCACTTT.